Listed here are 18 T cell receptor beta chains from one sample, sequenced in a study of T-cell reconstitution after alpha-beta-depleted transplantation in children. TCRbeta library construction was performed incorporating unique molecular identifiers. Via MiXCR, TCRdb re-called the PCR reads, giving one row per CDR3 protein. In the table there are 500,000 to 750,000 distinct CDR3 sequences, 27% of which are singletons. The sample here was PBMCs, taken before TCRalphabeta/CD19-depleted stem cell transplant. Every receptor here comes from a boy under three years old with Wiskott-Aldrich syndrome, due to receive a stem cell transplant.

This clonotype was recorded a few times. The DNA for the CDR3 is TGTGCCAGCAGTTACCCGACTAGCGGGACCCTACATCAAGAGACCCAGTACTTC. Translating it yields CASSYPTSGTLHQETQYF. The V gene is TRBV28, the J gene TRBJ2-5; 11 positions agree with TRBD2. Germline CDR1 reads MDHEN; CDR2 reads SYDVKM. Trimming removed 4 bases from V and 2 bases from J; junction bases left unmatched: 12. This CDR3 is 18 amino acids long.

J is TRBJ2-2 and V is TRBV9, with TRBD2 matching over 7 bases. Germline CDR1 is SGDLS and CDR2 is YYNGEE. V dropped 0 bases and J dropped 1; count of bases not matched to a gene: 3. The CDR3 loop spans 16 amino acids. CDR3 loop: CASSVVTGGNTGELFF. The CDR3 bases are TGTGCCAGCAGCGTAGTTACGGGAGGGAACACCGGGGAGCTGTTTTTT.

The rearrangement uses TRBV4-1 and TRBJ2-3; maybe TRBD2 (7 bases). Germline V CDR1 and CDR2: MGHRA, YSYEKL. Trimming stripped 0 bases from V and 4 bases from J, with 20 bases between. The CDR3 contains 18 residues. The DNA of the CDR3 is TGCGCCAGCAGCCAAGATTTAGGGGGGAGGGTTCAGGCAGATACGCAGTATTTT. Translated, it gives CASSQDLGGRVQADTQYF.

In its sample, this clonotype was seen a few times. The chain links TRBV5-1 to TRBJ1-3; D unresolved. The CDR3 totals 14 residues. Germline V gene sequence: CDR1 SGHRS, CDR2 YFSETQ. Trimming removed 5 bases from V and 0 bases from J, with 9 bases in between. The CDR3 spells CASRPVLSGNTIYF. The CDR3 DNA follows: TGCGCCAGCAGGCCTGTGCTCTCTGGAAACACCATATATTTT.

The chain combines TRBV18 with TRBJ1-3, with D maybe TRBD1 (6 bases). Germline assignment: CDR1 KGHSH and CDR2 LQKENI. Trimming cost V 0 bases and J 2 bases, with 8 bases left between them. CDR3 length: 15 residues. The CDR3 here is CASSPPAGAGNTIYF. CDR3 bases: TGTGCCAGCTCACCACCGGCAGGGGCTGGAAACACCATATATTTT.

This clonotype was seen a few times. This rearrangement joins TRBV4-1 to TRBJ2-5, with 10 bases lining up with TRBD1. The CDR3 is 15 residues long. Germline assignment: CDR1 MGHRA and CDR2 YSYEKL. After removal of 3 bases from V and 2 bases from J, the junction contained 3 bases not matched to a gene. The CDR3 DNA sequence: TGCGCCAGCAGCCAGGGGACAGGGGTGCAAGAGACCCAGTACTTC. Translated, it gives CASSQGTGVQETQYF.

This clonotype was observed a handful of times. The genes are TRBV5-1 and TRBJ1-1, with D maybe TRBD1 (6 bases). V lost 4 bases and J 1 base, leaving 11 bases between the germline ends. Germline V lookup: CDR1 SGHRS, CDR2 YFSETQ. The CDR3 is 14 amino acids. The CDR3 spells CASSRGGWNTEAFF. Written as DNA, the CDR3 is TGCGCCAGCAGCCGTGGGGGCTGGAACACTGAAGCTTTCTTT.

The V call is TRBV20-1, the J call TRBJ2-3; 7 nucleotides line up with TRBD2. V trimming: 0 bases; J trimming: 4 bases; junction bases outside the gene matches: 7. This CDR3 comprises 15 residues. The germline CDR1 and CDR2 sequences are DFQATT and SNEGSKA (reference sequence). The chain's CDR3 is CSARDLREVSDTQYF. The CDR3 coding sequence is TGCAGTGCTAGAGATCTCCGGGAGGTGTCAGATACGCAGTATTTT.

J is TRBJ1-5 and V is TRBV6-6; maybe TRBD1 (5 bases). The germline V gene encodes CDR1 MNHNY and CDR2 SVGAGI (reference sequence). Trimming left V 6 bases short and J 3 bases short, with 12 bases between. There are 14 residues in the CDR3. CDR3 region: CASSPRQSNQPQHF. The CDR3 coding sequence is TGTGCCAGCAGCCCAAGACAGTCCAATCAGCCCCAGCATTTT.

The rearrangement uses TRBV12-3 or TRBV12-4 and TRBJ2-7, with TRBD2 matching 10 bases. J gave up 4 bases and V 1 base, and 10 bases lay outside the gene matches. The CDR3 totals 17 residues. The CDR3 DNA is TGTGCCAGCAGTTTAGGCGGCAGCGGGAGGGCCTGGTACGAGCAGTACTTC. It specifies CASSLGGSGRAWYEQYF.

CDR3 in DNA: TGTGCCAGCAGCCCCAAACAGAGTTCTGGGGCCAACGTCCTGACTTTC. Encoded protein: CASSPKQSSGANVLTF. V is TRBV7-9 and J is TRBJ2-6; D remains unclear. CDR1 and CDR2 (germline): SEHNR, FQNEAQ (reference sequence). There are 16 residues in the CDR3. Trimming cost V 5 bases and J 1 base, with 12 bases left between them. Supplemented by reference TRBV7-9 and TRBJ2-6, the full variable domain reads DTGVSQNPRHKITKRGQNVTFRCDPISEHNRLYWYRQTLGQGPEFLTYFQNEAQLEKSRLLSDRFSAERPKGSFSTLEIQRTEQGDSAMYLCASSPKQSSGANVLTFGAGSRLTVL.

Notes on this clonotype: The junction departs from germline at one end; a sequencing error may be responsible. This chain connects TRBV20-1 to TRBJ2-4; 7 bases map to TRBD2. Germline V gene data show CDR1 as DFQATT and CDR2 as SNEGSKA (reference sequence). CDR3 length: 14 residues. As DNA, the CDR3 is TGCAGTGCTAGAAAACCTGGCGGGAGCGCCATTCAGCACTTC. Amino acids: CSARKPGGSAIQHF.

This clonotype was picked up a small number of times. The rearrangement links TRBV7-9 to TRBJ2-7; 9 bases align to TRBD1. Germline lookup yields CDR1 SEHNR and CDR2 FQNEAQ (reference sequence). This CDR3 region has 14 residues. V lost 5 bases to trimming and J lost 7 bases; unmatched junction nucleotides: 9. The CDR3 DNA sequence: TGTGCCAGCAGCACGATACAGGGGGCGGCTGAGCAGTACTTC. This codes for CASSTIQGAAEQYF. The whole variable domain, remainder taken from reference TRBV7-9 and TRBJ2-7, is DTGVSQNPRHKITKRGQNVTFRCDPISEHNRLYWYRQTLGQGPEFLTYFQNEAQLEKSRLLSDRFSAERPKGSFSTLEIQRTEQGDSAMYLCASSTIQGAAEQYFGPGTRLTVT.

There are a few counts of this clonotype. J is TRBJ2-1 and V is TRBV27, with 8 bases lining up with TRBD1. V was clipped by 2 bases and J by 1 base; unmatched bases: 4. Germline V CDR1 and CDR2: MNHEY, SMNVEV (reference sequence). The CDR3 has 16 amino acids. CDR3 amino acids: CASSLAQGVSYNEQFF. The CDR3 nucleotides are TGTGCCAGCAGTTTAGCACAGGGGGTTTCCTACAATGAGCAGTTCTTC.

This clonotype was detected a few times. The J gene is TRBJ2-6, the V gene TRBV12-3 or TRBV12-4; no firm D call. Trimming removed 6 bases from V and 0 bases from J, with 6 bases in between. This CDR3 is built from 14 residues. As DNA, the CDR3 is TGTGCCAGCAGGGAGAGCTCTGGGGCCAACGTCCTGACTTTC. Protein sequence: CASRESSGANVLTF.

This chain links TRBV5-1 with TRBJ2-1, with TRBD2 identical over 9 bases. The V segment lost 2 bases and the J segment 7 bases; nucleotides outside the gene matches: 10. The length of the CDR3 is 16 residues. The germline gives CDR1 SGHRS, CDR2 YFSETQ. The chain's CDR3 is CASSFGPGLAINEQFF. The DNA for the CDR3 is TGCGCCAGCAGCTTTGGGCCGGGACTAGCCATAAATGAGCAGTTCTTC.

The chain recombines TRBV20-1 with TRBJ2-7; 8 nucleotides agree with TRBD1. CDR3 length: 15 amino acids. The junction had 6 bases not matched to a gene; V was cut back by 0 bases and J by 2 bases. CDR1 is DFQATT and CDR2 is SNEGSKA in the germline V gene (reference sequence). CDR3 region: CSARDRQGFPYEQYF. CDR3 coding DNA: TGCAGTGCTAGAGATCGACAGGGGTTCCCCTACGAGCAGTACTTC.

A word on this clonotype: The germline gene is not matched at one end of the junction; a read error may be the cause. The chain uses TRBV28 and TRBJ2-3; the D gene is possibly TRBD2 (5 bases). The V gene's germline CDR1 is MDHEN and CDR2 SYDVKM. This CDR3 has 13 amino acids. For the CDR3, the DNA is TGTGCCAGCAGTCCAACCTGGGAGACCACGTCGAATTTT. It is translated as CASSPTWETTSNF.